The clone carrying this TCR beta chain was counted at least ten times. Antigen unknown. Template material for amplifying TCR beta CDR3 regions consisted of RNA transcripts. Initially, a first-round RT-PCR of the TCR CDR3 employed the HTBI primer set. One entry per CDR3 protein results from TCRdb running MiXCR on the multiplex PCR reads. The sample has about 760,000 distinct CDR3 sequences; roughly a third are singletons. The sample is drawn from a study of T cells in Graves' hyperthyroidism and ophthalmopathy. Study-level findings and limits: The model made its ophthalmopathy prediction, and onset followed a median 6.5 months later. Peripheral blood also featured most of the thyroid clonotypes expanded above 0.001.

Germline CDR1 SGHTA, CDR2 FQGNSA. This CDR3 is 14 amino acids long. V lost 7 bases and J lost 3; bases outside the gene matches: 6. For Graves' hyperthyroidism to be stable, ophthalmopathy could not progress within 18 months. The sequenced sample was blood. This clonotype originated in a woman between 40 and 50 years old with Graves' hyperthyroidism. The V and J genes are TRBV7-2 and TRBJ1-3; 7 bases are shared with TRBD1. The CDR3 region is CASTWGTVGNTIYF. The CDR3 DNA sequence: TGTGCCAGCACCTGGGGGACAGTTGGAAACACCATATATTTT.